The 32 T cell receptor beta chains listed next were all sequenced from one sample in a study of T cell responses to AZD1222 COVID-19 vaccine. TCRdb keeps only in-frame clones here, not all; method: immunoSEQ multiplex PCR. The table has roughly 120,000 clones, about nine tenths seen once. The sequences come from peripheral blood, collected on day 0 of AZD1222 vaccination. All receptors derive from an adult in good health.

In the case of this clone: The junction and the germline gene differ at one end; a read error may be behind it. Within the sample, other DNA sequences also encode this same CDR3. This chain connects TRBV4-3 to TRBJ1-2; 12 nucleotides agree with TRBD1. CDR3 length: 15 residues. Germline V lookup: CDR1 LGHNA, CDR2 YSLEER. The CDR3 reads CASSQDGTGGRLHTF. CDR3 bases: TGCGCCAGCAGTCAAGATGGGACAGGGGGCCGGTTGCACACCTTC.

This rearrangement joins TRBV7-2 to TRBJ2-5, with D perhaps matching TRBD2 (5 bases). The V end lost 5 bases, the J end lost 5 bases, and 18 bases lay between the germline ends. Germline CDR1 is SGHTA and CDR2 is FQGNSA. The CDR3 covers 15 residues. In DNA, the CDR3 is TGTGCCAGCAGCCCGGGGATGGGGTCGTATGAGACCCAGTACTTC. Amino acid sequence: CASSPGMGSYETQYF. The full variable domain, completed using reference TRBV7-2 and TRBJ2-5, is GAGVSQSPSNKVTEKGKDVELRCDPISGHTALYWYRQSLGQGLEFLIYFQGNSAPDKSGLPSDRFSAERTGGSVSTLTIQRTQQEDSAVYLCASSPGMGSYETQYFGPGTRLLVL.

The genes are TRBV4-3 and TRBJ2-3; 10 bases are a match to TRBD2. Germline loops: CDR1 LGHNA, CDR2 YSLEER. The trim removed 3 bases at V and 4 bases at J, leaving 10 bases unmatched. There are 17 residues in the CDR3. CDR3 DNA: TGCGCCAGCAGCCATCTGCCAGCGGGGGGGCCTTCAGATACGCAGTATTTT. Translation: CASSHLPAGGPSDTQYF.

This rearrangement joins TRBV7-3 to TRBJ2-6; TRBD2 might be the D (6 bases). The CDR3 totals 15 residues. V dropped 5 bases and J dropped 4 bases, with 12 bases sitting between them. Germline lookup yields CDR1 SGHTA and CDR2 FQGTGA. CDR3 bases: TGTGCCAGCAGCCCCTCGGGGGAAGGGGCCAACGTCCTGACTTTC. It specifies CASSPSGEGANVLTF.

The chain is built from TRBV28 and TRBJ2-1; weak D call: TRBD2 (5 bases). Trimming took off 5 bases at V and 9 bases at J, with 11 bases between the two ends. The CDR3 contains 12 residues. CDR1 is MDHEN and CDR2 is SYDVKM in the germline V gene. CDR3 sequence (DNA): TGTGCCAGCAGTGGCCTAGGAGGTGAGCAGTTCTTC. As protein: CASSGLGGEQFF. Variable domain in full (rest from reference TRBV28 and TRBJ2-1): DVKVTQSSRYLVKRTGEKVFLECVQDMDHENMFWYRQDPGLGLRLIYFSYDVKMKEKGDIPEGYSVSREKKERFSLILESASTNQTSMYLCASSGLGGEQFFGPGTRLTVL.

This rearrangement joins TRBV19 to TRBJ1-2; 12 bases fit TRBD1. V trimming: 11 bases; J trimming: 7 bases; junction bases outside the gene matches: 8. The CDR3 has 13 amino acids. Germline-derived CDR1 and CDR2 are LNHDA and SQIVND (reference sequence). CDR3 loop: CASGGTGGFGYTF. As DNA, the CDR3 is TGTGCCTCCGGCGGGACAGGGGGCTTTGGCTACACCTTC.

The chain's CDR3 is CASSRQAGKSPLHF. The CDR3 DNA reads TGTGCCAGCAGCAGACAGGCCGGGAAGTCACCCCTCCACTTT. The gene calls are TRBV21-1 and TRBJ1-6; TRBD1 was called by the table and not checked on the DNA. TRBV21-1 is assigned pseudogene status. The length of the CDR3 is 14 residues.

The chain recombines TRBV4-3 with TRBJ1-1; no definite D call. This CDR3 is 16 amino acids long. Trimming removed 1 base at V and 0 bases at J, with 12 bases between. Germline values: CDR1 LGHNA, CDR2 YSLEER. CDR3 DNA sequence: TGCGCCAGCAGCCAAGTCTTTCAATCGATGAACACTGAAGCTTTCTTT. Its protein product is CASSQVFQSMNTEAFF.

This chain connects TRBV11-3 to TRBJ2-3; no clear D gene. Germline CDR1 SGHNT, CDR2 YENEEA. The CDR3 spans 14 residues. V was cut by 1 base and J by 2 bases, with 7 bases left in between. The CDR3 sequence: CASSLGAVTDTQYF. DNA of the CDR3: TGTGCCAGCAGCTTAGGAGCCGTCACAGATACGCAGTATTTT.

This chain uses TRBV27 with TRBJ1-2, with D possibly being TRBD1 (6 bases). The CDR3 is 16 amino acids. Germline V gene lookup returns CDR1 MNHEY and CDR2 SMNVEV (reference sequence). Trimming stripped 7 bases from V and 4 bases from J, with 22 bases between. The CDR3 DNA reads as TGTGCCAGCACCGAAATTCGTGGAGGGGGGTTCTATGGCTACACCTTC. This translates into CASTEIRGGGFYGYTF.

V is TRBV24-1 and J is TRBJ1-6; D gene ambiguous. This CDR3 comprises 13 residues. Trimming removed 5 bases at V and 7 bases at J, with 8 bases between. CDR1 is KGHDR and CDR2 is SFDVKD in the germline V gene. The CDR3 loop reads CATSAGQNSPLHF. The DNA for the CDR3 is TGTGCCACCAGTGCAGGCCAAAATTCACCCCTCCACTTT.

The chain links TRBV11-2 to TRBJ2-6; possible D gene TRBD1, 5 bases. V dropped 5 bases and J dropped 2 bases, with 7 bases sitting between them. Germline CDR1 SGHAT, CDR2 FQNNGV. The CDR3 contains 14 residues. CDR3 protein: CASSGRAGANVLTF. The CDR3 DNA reads TGTGCCAGCAGCGGCAGGGCTGGGGCCAACGTCCTGACTTTC. The variable domain in full, with the rest retrieved from reference TRBV11-2 and TRBJ2-6, is EAGVAQSPRYKIIEKRQSVAFWCNPISGHATLYWYQQILGQGPKLLIQFQNNGVVDDSQLPKDRFSAERLKGVDSTLKIQPAKLEDSAVYLCASSGRAGANVLTFGAGSRLTVL.

J is TRBJ2-7 and V is TRBV6-2 or TRBV6-3, with 7 bases aligning to TRBD2. Germline values: CDR1 MNHEY, CDR2 SVGEGT. The J segment lost 0 bases and the V segment lost 2 bases, leaving 4 bases of the junction unmatched. The CDR3 is 15 residues long. For the CDR3, the DNA is TGTGCCAGCAGTTACCCCGGGACTACCTCCTACGAGCAGTACTTC. Translated, it gives CASSYPGTTSYEQYF.

The DNA for the CDR3 is TGTGCCAGCAGTAATTTCGGGACTAGCGGTAACAATGAGCAGTTCTTC. Amino acid sequence: CASSNFGTSGNNEQFF. The rearrangement uses TRBV28 and TRBJ2-1, with 11 bases lining up with TRBD2. CDR3 size: 16 residues. CDR1 is MDHEN, CDR2 SYDVKM, per germline. The ends lost 5 bases at V and 5 bases at J; junction bases unmatched: 8.

The CDR3 spells CASSLWETQYF. The CDR3 DNA reads TGTGCCAGCAGCCTCTGGGAGACCCAGTACTTC. The chain combines TRBV7-2 with TRBJ2-5; D is unclear. V dropped 5 bases and J dropped 5 bases, with 6 bases sitting between them. This CDR3 has 11 amino acids. The germline V gene encodes CDR1 SGHTA and CDR2 FQGNSA.

The chain is built from TRBV18 and TRBJ2-1; the D is unclear. This CDR3 contains 13 residues. The V gene lost 6 bases and the J gene lost 5 bases, with 11 bases spanning the gap. Germline V gene sequence: CDR1 KGHSH, CDR2 LQKENI. CDR3 in amino acids: CASSQLVDNEQFF. CDR3 bases: TGTGCCAGCTCGCAACTGGTGGACAATGAGCAGTTCTTC.

The chain joins TRBV7-9 to TRBJ2-1, with 12 bases that match TRBD2. The CDR3 has 15 residues. Trimming removed 6 bases from V and 4 bases from J; junction bases left unmatched: 4. From germline, CDR1 is SEHNR and CDR2 FQNEAQ (reference sequence). The CDR3 region has the DNA TGTGCCAGCAGACCTACTAGCGGGGGGTACAATGAGCAGTTCTTC. Its translation is CASRPTSGGYNEQFF.

The rearrangement joins TRBV6-2 or TRBV6-3 to TRBJ2-7; the D is unclear. CDR1 and CDR2 (germline): MNHEY, SVGEGT. V lost 2 bases to trimming and J lost 4 bases, with 9 bases between them. The CDR3 totals 13 residues. In nucleotides, the CDR3 is TGTGCCAGCAGTTACACCGTCCAGTACGAGCAGTACTTC. Translation gives CASSYTVQYEQYF.

V usage is TRBV28 and J usage is TRBJ2-1; D may be TRBD2 (6 bases). Germline CDR1 MDHEN, CDR2 SYDVKM. This CDR3 is 16 amino acids long. V shed 7 bases and J shed 4 bases, with 20 bases lying between them. As DNA, the CDR3 is TGTGCCAGCACCGAAAGTGGAGGGAGTTCGTACAATGAGCAGTTCTTC. Translating it yields CASTESGGSSYNEQFF. Supplemented by reference TRBV28 and TRBJ2-1, the full variable domain reads DVKVTQSSRYLVKRTGEKVFLECVQDMDHENMFWYRQDPGLGLRLIYFSYDVKMKEKGDIPEGYSVSREKKERFSLILESASTNQTSMYLCASTESGGSSYNEQFFGPGTRLTVL.

V is TRBV11-3 and J is TRBJ2-2; 12 bases are a match to TRBD2. This CDR3 is built from 17 residues. Trimming took 5 bases from V and 5 from J; bases not matched to a gene: 9. Germline V gene data show CDR1 as SGHNT and CDR2 as YENEEA. CDR3 sequence (DNA): TGTGCCAGCAGCGCGGACTTACTAGCGGGGGGTACCGGGGAGCTGTTTTTT. Translation: CASSADLLAGGTGELFF. Full variable domain (missing parts from reference TRBV11-3 and TRBJ2-2): EAGVVQSPRYKIIEKKQPVAFWCNPISGHNTLYWYLQNLGQGPELLIRYENEEAVDDSQLPKDRFSAERLKGVDSTLKIQPAELGDSAVYLCASSADLLAGGTGELFFGEGSRLTVL.

J is TRBJ2-2 and V is TRBV21-1. TRBV21-1 is a listed pseudogene. The CDR3 consists of 12 residues. The CDR3 reads CASSKGGGELFF. The CDR3 nucleotides read TGTGCCAGCAGCAAAGGGGGCGGGGAGCTGTTTTTT.

This clone is deemed medium-sized. The chain joins TRBV9 to TRBJ1-2, with D possibly matching TRBD1 (6 bases). Germline CDR1 reads SGDLS; CDR2 reads YYNGEE. There are 13 residues in the CDR3. Trimming stripped 4 bases from V and 3 bases from J, with 10 bases between. The CDR3 reads CASSRQAYYGYTF. CDR3 coding DNA: TGTGCCAGCAGCCGACAGGCTTACTATGGCTACACCTTC.

The chain joins TRBV6-2 or TRBV6-3 to TRBJ1-1; D is unresolved. CDR3 size: 11 residues. With 5 bases removed from V and 5 bases from J, the gap between germline ends came to 6 bases. Germline V CDR1 and CDR2: MNHEY, SVGEGT. The CDR3 loop reads CASSQYTEAFF. The CDR3 DNA is TGTGCCAGCAGTCAGTATACTGAAGCTTTCTTT.

The DNA of the CDR3 is TGTGCCAGCAGTTACTCTAATCCCATATATGGCTACACCTTC. This translates into CASSYSNPIYGYTF. The chain carries TRBV6-5 and TRBJ1-2; D remains ambiguous. The CDR3 length is 14 residues. The V and J ends lost 0 bases and 5 bases respectively, with 10 bases between them. The germline CDR1 and CDR2 sequences are MNHEY and SVGAGI.

The rearrangement joins TRBV10-1 to TRBJ2-1; 7 positions agree with TRBD2. V lost 4 bases, J lost 0 bases, and 6 bases stayed unmatched. CDR3 length: 16 residues. Germline values: CDR1 WNHNN, CDR2 SYGVQD (reference sequence). CDR3 sequence reads: CASSGLAPSSYNEQFF. The CDR3 DNA follows: TGCGCCAGCAGTGGACTAGCCCCGAGCTCCTACAATGAGCAGTTCTTC.

The chain links TRBV5-1 to TRBJ1-4, with 7 bases fitting TRBD1. This CDR3 comprises 15 residues. Looked up from germline, CDR1 is SGHRS and CDR2 is YFSETQ. J gave up 0 bases and V 5 bases, and 4 bases lay outside the gene matches. CDR3 residues: CASRIQGSTNEKLFF. CDR3 DNA: TGCGCCAGCAGAATACAGGGGTCAACTAATGAAAAACTGTTTTTT.

V gene TRBV6-5 combines with J gene TRBJ2-3, with 7 bases identical to TRBD1. Germline V gives CDR1 MNHEY, CDR2 SVGAGI. With 2 bases clipped from V and 3 bases from J, the junction kept 5 bases outside the gene matches. The CDR3 length is 15 residues. DNA for the CDR3: TGTGCCAGCAGTTACACGGACAGGTTTACAGATACGCAGTATTTT. Translating it yields CASSYTDRFTDTQYF.

This chain connects TRBV4-3 to TRBJ2-1; perhaps TRBD2 as D (5 bases). V lost 4 bases and J lost 6, with 22 bases in between. The CDR3 extends over 17 amino acids. Germline V lookup: CDR1 LGHNA, CDR2 YSLEER. DNA for the CDR3: TGCGCCAGCAGCCGGATTCGAAGCCTTACAGAGGGCAATGAGCAGTTCTTC. Translated, it gives CASSRIRSLTEGNEQFF.

J is TRBJ1-2 and V is TRBV21-1; the table's D call, TRBD1, has no DNA check behind it. TRBV21-1 is a pseudogene segment. The CDR3 totals 16 residues. In DNA form, the CDR3 reads TGTGCCAGCAGCAAAAAAGAGACAGGACGGTCCTATGGCTACACCTTC. Translation gives CASSKKETGRSYGYTF.

The chain has TRBV24-1 and TRBJ1-1; TRBD1 is a possible D gene (6 bases). Trimming removed 2 bases at V and 4 bases at J, with 13 bases between. The germline CDR1 and CDR2 sequences are KGHDR and SFDVKD. The CDR3 extends over 15 amino acids. The CDR3 coding sequence is TGTGCCACCAGTGATTCGACAGGATCCGGCACTGAAGCTTTCTTT. It is translated as CATSDSTGSGTEAFF.

The chain joins TRBV4-3 to TRBJ2-5; D is possibly TRBD2 (5 bases). Germline CDR1 and CDR2: LGHNA and YSLEER. V was trimmed by 1 base and J by 3 bases, leaving 18 bases between them. The CDR3 runs 17 residues. CDR3 DNA: TGCGCCAGCAGCCAAGGTCCGGGAACGAGCGTAAAAGAGACCCAGTACTTC. It translates to CASSQGPGTSVKETQYF.

The chain links TRBV30 to TRBJ1-5, with 9 bases aligning to TRBD1. The germline CDR1 and CDR2 sequences are GTSNPN and SVGIG (reference sequence). Trimming took 1 base from V and 0 from J; bases not matched to a gene: 1. The CDR3 is 15 amino acids. DNA for the CDR3: TGTGCCTGGAGTGGGGACAGGGATAGCAATCAGCCCCAGCATTTT. Translated: CAWSGDRDSNQPQHF. The full variable domain, in which reference TRBV30 and TRBJ1-5 provide the parts outside the CDR3, is SQTIHQWPATLVQPVGSPLSLECTVEGTSNPNLYWYRQAAGRGLQLLFYSVGIGQISSEVPQNLSASRPQDRQFILSSKKLLLSDSGFYLCAWSGDRDSNQPQHFGDGTRLSIL.